The sequence of this TCR beta chain was determined in a study of a mutant IDH1 vaccine in newly diagnosed glioma (dated by TCRdb to the early 2020s). Regarding the research as a whole: Of the 25 to 35 patients who were treated, around 62% were male and approximately 38% were female, and the mean age was roughly 40 years. Before enrollment, most patients had been given radiochemotherapy with temozolomide as standard therapy, while the rest had received either radiotherapy alone or temozolomide alone. Six visits were used for peripheral blood collection: V03 (baseline), V05, V07, V10, V12 and V13. Longitudinal TCRB deep sequencing was done for fewer than 30 treated patients, wherever samples were available for exploratory analyses.

Libraries were built with the immunoSEQ multiplex PCR assay. The hsTCRB Kit was used according to the manufacturer's protocol to amplify rearranged TCR beta chain sequences. An Illumina MiSeq was used to sequence the TCRB libraries. The authors processed their data as follows. The proprietary platform of the kit vendor was used for demultiplexing, trimming and gene mapping. Here the immuneACCESS table is served through TCRdb, limited to in-frame sequences with V and J called. Missing clones are a known gap in these copies; in checked studies unresolved V genes cover under half, and the rest lacks a known reason. V, J and clone size are those of that table, while D and trimming were read from the DNA. In all, the sample holds about 38,000 clones, and just under 95% of those were seen once. The top ten clonotypes cover over 15% of the sample. The research as a whole found: Immune responses induced by the vaccine were seen in roughly 92% of patients across multiple MHC alleles. Pseudoprogression appeared unrelated to alterations in the top peripheral T cell clonotypes detected by TCRB sequencing. Availability determined which PBMC samples were chosen for TCRB deep sequencing. It was noted by the authors that analyses of patient blood samples could not be reproduced owing to sample limitations.

According to the study, the label for this sample's time point signals: baseline, week 1 (first vaccination visit). The intended sense of this specimen's treatment or condition label: pre-vaccination baseline after standard-of-care therapy. Newly diagnosed WHO grade 3 or 4 IDH1-mutant astrocytomas showing loss of nuclear ATRX were present in the donors. The samples were drawn from NOA16, a multicentre, single-arm, open-label phase I trial in Germany that tested a mutant IDH1 peptide vaccine in humans for the first time. Blood drawn at visit V03 was used as the baseline sample for immunogenicity testing. Genomic DNA for TCRB sequencing was isolated from EDTA blood with the DNeasy Blood and Tissue Kit. V is clipped by 6 bases and J by 10 bases, and the sequence between their germline boundaries is 7 bases long. From the germline V gene, CDR1 is MDHEN and CDR2 is SYDVKM. The CDR3 numbers 11 residues from cysteine through phenylalanine. CDR3 DNA is the only sequence kept; it has 33 bases, read in frame from the first base.

About this clone: Its cognate antigen has yet to be identified. It has no much larger one-base neighbor in the sample; base qualities were not kept.

The sample in question was PBMCs, obtained from a glioma patient treated with radiotherapy, temozolomide or both. The rearranged chain carries TRBV28 and TRBJ1-6; the D gene cannot be named for sure. The receptor comes from a man aged 18 to 35 with glioma. The bases are TGTGCCAGCAGGGGAGTCTCACCCCTCCACTTT. Translation gives CASRGVSPLHF.